This record looks at one T cell receptor beta chain sequence and its context. Sequenced by immunoSEQ multiplex PCR; TCRdb stores in-frame clones only, minus some. The sample includes 130,000 to 150,000 clones, more than 70% of them seen just once. The data were taken from a study of blood T cell repertoires in COVID-19. Germline V gives CDR1 SGDLS, CDR2 YYNGEE. V lost 0 bases to trimming and J lost 4 bases; unmatched junction nucleotides: 6. The CDR3 is 16 amino acids. The chain joins TRBV9 to TRBJ1-2, with 10 bases matching TRBD1. The TCR was taken from a man aged 45-60 years with active or convalescent COVID-19. Sequenced material: peripheral blood. The CDR3 loop is CASSVELGQGVYGYTF. The DNA for the CDR3 is TGTGCCAGCAGCGTAGAGCTTGGACAGGGGGTCTATGGCTACACCTTC.